A single sample is the source of the 18 T cell receptor beta chains below, sequenced in a study of vaccination and CD4 T cells after COVID-19. The Oncomine TCR Beta short-read assay was applied to DNA of cultured CD4+ T cells. TCRdb analysed the PCR reads with MiXCR anew, one entry per CDR3 protein. The table lists 20,000 to 30,000 distinct CDR3 sequences, 45% to 50% of them singletons, with roughly 6.1% in the top ten. Their antigens are not known. This sample's treatment: roughly ten-day PBMC culture with coronavirus spike peptide pools or control peptides (ViraFEST assay). Material for sequencing was CD4+ T cells from blood, cultured in vitro. The receptors were gathered from a human donor who had recovered from COVID-19.

This clonotype was counted a few times. V usage is TRBV19 and J usage is TRBJ1-5; weak D call: TRBD1 (6 bases). Germline CDR1 reads LNHDA; CDR2 reads SQIVND (reference sequence). The V end lost 3 bases, the J end lost 10 bases, and 16 bases lay between the germline ends. This CDR3 has 14 amino acids. The CDR3 sequence is CASSIRGPFPPQHF. DNA of the CDR3: TGTGCCAGTAGTATCAGGGGCCCTTTCCCCCCCCAGCATTTT.

In its sample, this clonotype was seen a few times. This sequence joins TRBV20-1 and TRBJ2-7, with D possibly being TRBD2 (6 bases). The CDR3 extends over 11 amino acids. The germline CDR1 and CDR2 sequences are DFQATT and SNEGSKA (reference sequence). The V gene lost 3 bases and the J gene lost 3 bases, with 6 bases spanning the gap. The CDR3 sequence: CSAREGYEQYF. CDR3 in DNA: TGCAGTGCTAGGGAGGGCTACGAGCAGTACTTC.

This chain joins TRBV2 and TRBJ1-6; D not resolved. Trimming left V 7 bases short and J 7 bases short, with 11 bases between. Germline CDR1 and CDR2: SNHLY and FYNNEI. This CDR3 has 13 residues. The CDR3: CASNQAPNSPLHF. The CDR3 DNA reads as TGTGCCAGCAATCAGGCGCCCAATTCACCCCTCCACTTT. Drawing the rest from reference TRBV2 and TRBJ1-6, the complete variable domain is EPEVTQTPSHQVTQMGQEVILRCVPISNHLYFYWYRQILGQKVEFLVSFYNNEISEKSEIFDDQFSVERPDGSNFTLKIRSTKLEDSAMYFCASNQAPNSPLHFGNGTRLTVT.

This clonotype was seen just once. V usage is TRBV6-2 or TRBV6-3 and J usage is TRBJ2-7; D uncertain. V was trimmed by 4 bases and J by 2 bases, leaving 18 bases between them. Germline V gives CDR1 MNHEY, CDR2 SVGEGT. CDR3 length equals 16 residues. This CDR3 reads CASSSRAPLGTYEQYF. The CDR3 bases are TGTGCCAGCAGTTCACGTGCCCCGCTGGGAACCTACGAGCAGTACTTC.

The DNA for the CDR3 is TGTGCCAGCAGTGAATGGACAGGTGCTAGCACAGATACGCAGTATTTT. It is translated as CASSEWTGASTDTQYF. This chain connects TRBV6-1 to TRBJ2-3, with TRBD1 identical over 7 bases. The CDR3 consists of 16 residues. The germline V gene encodes CDR1 MNHNS and CDR2 SASEGT. J was trimmed by 0 bases and V by 2 bases; bases with no gene match: 5.

V is TRBV27 and J is TRBJ2-7; TRBD1 is a possible D gene (5 bases). The CDR3 runs to 14 residues. The V gene's germline CDR1 is MNHEY and CDR2 SMNVEV (reference sequence). V was trimmed by 3 bases and J by 4 bases, leaving 13 bases between them. CDR3 DNA sequence: TGTGCCAGCAGTTTGGTCGACAGTTATTACGAGCAGTACTTC. It is translated as CASSLVDSYYEQYF.

The chain links TRBV2 to TRBJ1-6, with 7 bases matching TRBD1. The V gene's germline CDR1 is SNHLY and CDR2 FYNNEI. The CDR3 runs 15 residues. The V gene end was trimmed by 4 bases and the J gene end by 3 bases; junction bases not matched to a gene: 3. CDR3 in amino acids: CASSVDRHYNSPLHF. CDR3 DNA: TGTGCCAGCAGTGTGGACAGGCACTATAATTCACCCCTCCACTTT.

This clonotype was recorded only once. The chain carries TRBV28 and TRBJ2-1; D is unresolved. Trimming left V 6 bases short and J 7 bases short, with 7 bases between. CDR3 length: 11 residues. In germline, CDR1 is MDHEN, CDR2 SYDVKM. The CDR3 here is CASSGQNEQFF. CDR3 coding DNA: TGTGCCAGCAGCGGGCAGAATGAGCAGTTCTTC.

This clonotype was seen only a few times. The rearrangement uses TRBV5-4 and TRBJ2-3; D ambiguous. Trimming removed 2 bases from V and 12 bases from J, with 16 bases in between. From germline, CDR1 is SGHNT and CDR2 YYREEE (reference sequence). The CDR3 loop spans 13 amino acids. As DNA, the CDR3 is TGTGCCAGCAGCTTCGGAGAGGTGCCCCTCCAGTATTTT. Translating it yields CASSFGEVPLQYF.

This chain connects TRBV5-1 to TRBJ2-3, with D maybe TRBD1 (7 bases). Germline V lookup: CDR1 SGHRS, CDR2 YFSETQ. The ends were cut back, 0 bases at V and 3 bases at J, with 14 bases in the middle. The CDR3 contains 16 residues. The CDR3: CASSLGAGGRTDTQYF. In DNA form, the CDR3 reads TGCGCCAGCAGCTTGGGGGCAGGGGGGCGGACAGATACGCAGTATTTT.

The rearrangement links TRBV11-3 to TRBJ2-7, with D unresolved. Germline V CDR1 and CDR2: SGHNT, YENEEA. CDR3 size: 13 residues. The ends were cut back, 0 bases at V and 7 bases at J, with 10 bases in the middle. The CDR3 protein is CASSLEGRDEQYF. CDR3 in DNA: TGTGCCAGCAGCTTAGAGGGTAGAGATGAGCAGTACTTC.

The chain uses TRBV2 and TRBJ2-5, with 14 bases lining up with TRBD2. Germline V CDR1 and CDR2: SNHLY, FYNNEI. This CDR3 has 14 residues. The trim removed 6 bases at V and 10 bases at J, leaving 7 bases unmatched. The CDR3 bases are TGTGCCAGCAGGCCGGGACTAGCGGGGGTTGTCCAGTACTTC. It yields the protein CASRPGLAGVVQYF.

The rearrangement joins TRBV4-2 to TRBJ2-3; 13 nucleotides agree with TRBD2. Germline trimming cut 0 bases from V and 4 bases from J; bases unmatched to any gene: 7. The CDR3 runs to 18 residues. Germline CDR1 reads LGHNA; CDR2 reads YNFKEQ. CDR3 coding DNA: TGTGCCAGCAGCCAAGATGCGACTAGCGGGGGGAGGGCAGATACGCAGTATTTT. This codes for CASSQDATSGGRADTQYF.

This chain connects TRBV20-1 to TRBJ2-7; 11 positions agree with TRBD2. The junction had 7 bases not matched to a gene; V was cut back by 3 bases and J by 3 bases. Per germline, CDR1 DFQATT and CDR2 SNEGSKA (reference sequence). The CDR3 contains 15 residues. The CDR3 sequence: CSARAISGRDYEQYF. CDR3 DNA: TGCAGTGCTAGGGCAATTAGCGGGAGGGACTACGAGCAGTACTTC.

The gene calls are TRBV24-1 and TRBJ2-7, with TRBD2 identical over 15 bases. The length of the CDR3 is 20 residues. Germline assignment: CDR1 KGHDR and CDR2 SFDVKD. After removal of 1 base from V and 1 base from J, the junction contained 10 bases not matched to a gene. CDR3 sequence: CATSDFPGLAGGLKSYEQYF. The CDR3 DNA reads TGTGCCACCAGTGATTTTCCGGGACTAGCGGGGGGCCTCAAGTCCTACGAGCAGTACTTC.

Only a few counts were recorded for this clonotype. The chain recombines TRBV2 with TRBJ1-2, with 11 bases identical to TRBD1. The CDR3 covers 12 residues. Trimming at V came to 11 bases and at J to 5 bases, leaving 4 bases not matched to a gene. Germline V gene lookup returns CDR1 SNHLY and CDR2 FYNNEI. In nucleotides, the CDR3 is TGTGCCGGGACAGGGGGGGAATATGGCTACACCTTC. Translation gives CAGTGGEYGYTF. Filled out from reference TRBV2 and TRBJ1-2, the complete variable domain reads EPEVTQTPSHQVTQMGQEVILRCVPISNHLYFYWYRQILGQKVEFLVSFYNNEISEKSEIFDDQFSVERPDGSNFTLKIRSTKLEDSAMYFCAGTGGEYGYTFGSGTRLTVV.

This clonotype has only a few counts. The chain recombines TRBV6-1 with TRBJ2-3; tentative D call: TRBD1 (5 bases). Deletions cut 7 bases from V and 2 bases from J, with 13 bases between. From germline, CDR1 is MNHNS and CDR2 SASEGT. The CDR3 has 14 residues. The CDR3 sequence: CASTKQAPTDTQYF. The CDR3 coding sequence is TGTGCCAGCACAAAACAGGCTCCCACAGATACGCAGTATTTT.

This clonotype was seen a handful of times. The V gene is TRBV23-1, the J gene TRBJ2-5; D is undetermined. TRBV23-1 is known as an ORF, though its function is uncertain. The V end lost 4 bases, the J end lost 5 bases, and 5 bases lay between the germline ends. CDR3 length: 11 amino acids. CDR3: CASSPLETQYF. The CDR3 nucleotides read TGCGCCAGCAGTCCGTTGGAGACCCAGTACTTC.